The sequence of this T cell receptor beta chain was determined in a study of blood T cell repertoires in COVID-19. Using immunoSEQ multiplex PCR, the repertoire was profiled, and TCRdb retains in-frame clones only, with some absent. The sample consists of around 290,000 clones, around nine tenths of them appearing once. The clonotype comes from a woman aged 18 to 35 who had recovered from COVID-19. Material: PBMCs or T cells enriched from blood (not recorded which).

CDR3 in DNA: TGTGCTAGTGGTTTGGTAACGGGACAGGCCCAGGGCACTGAAGCTTTCTTT. It is translated as CASGLVTGQAQGTEAFF. The chain joins TRBV12-5 to TRBJ1-1, with 8 positions matching TRBD1. The CDR3 sequence is 17 residues long. The V gene end was trimmed by 0 bases and the J gene end by 4 bases; junction bases not matched to a gene: 10. The germline V gene has CDR1 LGHNT and CDR2 FRNRAP.